Shown below are 17 T cell receptor beta chains from a single sample sequenced in a study of blood T cell repertoires in COVID-19. Sequencing used immunoSEQ multiplex PCR; TCRdb keeps in-frame clones, though not all of them. The sample has 200,000 to 250,000 clones; 88% are singletons. Sequenced: PBMCs or T cells enriched from blood (not recorded which). The receptor source for this set is a woman aged 30 to 39 who had recovered from COVID-19.

This clone was counted once. The V gene is TRBV9, the J gene TRBJ2-5; 10 bases agree with TRBD2. The CDR3 runs 16 residues. Per germline, CDR1 SGDLS and CDR2 YYNGEE. V was clipped by 4 bases and J by 5 bases; unmatched bases: 11. The CDR3 DNA sequence: TGTGCCAGCAGCACTCCTAGCGGGGGCCCCGCGGAGACCCAGTACTTC. Translated, it gives CASSTPSGGPAETQYF.

The V call is TRBV27, the J call TRBJ1-2; D is possibly TRBD1 (5 bases). Per the germline V gene, CDR1 is MNHEY and CDR2 is SMNVEV (reference sequence). The CDR3 consists of 15 residues. V lost 3 bases and J lost 1, with 12 bases in between. Written as DNA, the CDR3 is TGTGCCAGCAGTTTCTGGGCAGGGAATAACTATGGCTACACCTTC. This encodes CASSFWAGNNYGYTF.

The chain recombines TRBV5-5 with TRBJ1-1; D is ambiguous. CDR3 size: 15 residues. The germline gives CDR1 SGHKS, CDR2 YYEKEE (reference sequence). V lost 1 base to trimming and J lost 0 bases, with 10 bases between them. The CDR3 reads CASSLSIQMNTEAFF. The CDR3 DNA reads as TGTGCCAGCAGCTTGTCAATCCAGATGAACACTGAAGCTTTCTTT.

Only one count was recorded for this clone. The chain has TRBV2 and TRBJ2-7; TRBD1 is a possible D gene (5 bases). CDR1 is SNHLY and CDR2 is FYNNEI in the germline V gene. CDR3 length: 15 residues. Trimming took 5 bases from V and 1 from J, leaving 15 bases between them. The CDR3 sequence is CASSPQGVPSYEQYF. The DNA of the CDR3 is TGTGCCAGCAGTCCGCAGGGTGTCCCTTCCTACGAGCAGTACTTC.

The J gene is TRBJ1-1, the V gene TRBV4-3, with D hard to call. The germline V gene has CDR1 LGHNA and CDR2 YSLEER. V was clipped by 0 bases and J by 5 bases, with 13 bases between them. CDR3 length: 15 amino acids. The CDR3 DNA reads TGCGCCAGCAGCCAAGACGGTTCTCTGAGGACTGAAGCTTTCTTT. This gives the protein CASSQDGSLRTEAFF.

V gene TRBV18 combines with J gene TRBJ1-2; 10 bases fit TRBD1. Germline-derived CDR1 and CDR2 are KGHSH and LQKENI. V trimming: 3 bases; J trimming: 3 bases; junction bases outside the gene matches: 7. The CDR3 is 16 amino acids. CDR3 in amino acids: CASSPRDRGSDYGYTF. The CDR3, as DNA: TGTGCCAGCTCACCGCGGGACAGGGGTTCGGACTATGGCTACACCTTC.

This clone occurred a few times. The chain combines TRBV24-1 with TRBJ2-3, with D possibly matching TRBD1 (6 bases). The CDR3 contains 16 residues. V lost 2 bases, J lost 0 bases, and 11 bases lay in between. The germline CDR1 and CDR2 sequences are KGHDR and SFDVKD. DNA of the CDR3: TGTGCCACCAGTGATTCCCGGACAGCTAGCACAGATACGCAGTATTTT. It is translated as CATSDSRTASTDTQYF.

The rearrangement joins TRBV11-2 to TRBJ2-5, with 7 nucleotides matching TRBD1. Germline values: CDR1 SGHAT, CDR2 FQNNGV. The CDR3 covers 15 residues. Germline trimming cut 1 base from V and 4 bases from J; bases unmatched to any gene: 6. The CDR3 here is CASSLGQGEGETQYF. As DNA, the CDR3 is TGTGCCAGCAGCTTAGGGCAGGGGGAAGGAGAGACCCAGTACTTC. The whole variable domain, remainder taken from reference TRBV11-2 and TRBJ2-5, is EAGVAQSPRYKIIEKRQSVAFWCNPISGHATLYWYQQILGQGPKLLIQFQNNGVVDDSQLPKDRFSAERLKGVDSTLKIQPAKLEDSAVYLCASSLGQGEGETQYFGPGTRLLVL.

The chain has TRBV6-2 or TRBV6-3 and TRBJ2-7; the match to TRBD1 covers 7 bases. The J segment lost 2 bases and the V segment lost 3 bases, leaving 4 bases of the junction unmatched. The CDR3 consists of 14 residues. From germline, CDR1 is MNHEY and CDR2 SVGEGT. CDR3 sequence: CASSYRGTAYEQYF. In DNA form, the CDR3 reads TGTGCCAGCAGTTATCGAGGGACAGCCTACGAGCAGTACTTC.

This chain uses TRBV29-1 with TRBJ1-5, with D tentatively TRBD1 (6 bases). Germline loops: CDR1 SQVTM, CDR2 ANQGSEA. The V end lost 4 bases, the J end lost 0 bases, and 7 bases lay between the germline ends. The CDR3 covers 13 residues. This chain's CDR3 is CSVGQDSNQPQHF. CDR3 bases: TGCAGCGTTGGACAGGATAGCAATCAGCCCCAGCATTTT.

The chain employs TRBV6-6 and TRBJ1-2; possibly TRBD1 for D (5 bases). CDR1 and CDR2 (germline): MNHNY, SVGAGI (reference sequence). V dropped 2 bases and J dropped 6 bases, with 16 bases sitting between them. The CDR3 has 15 amino acids. CDR3 coding DNA: TGTGCCAGCAGTTACGCCACTGTGACGGGGGATGGCTACACCTTC. It codes for CASSYATVTGDGYTF.

This clone was observed a handful of times. The J gene is TRBJ1-2, the V gene TRBV19, with unresolved D. The CDR3 spans 16 residues. V gave up 7 bases and J gave up 4 bases, with 22 bases separating them. The germline V gene has CDR1 LNHDA and CDR2 SQIVND (reference sequence). DNA for the CDR3: TGTGCCAGTAATAACCCGGGGTGGGGTACCCCCTATGGCTACACCTTC. Protein product: CASNNPGWGTPYGYTF.

V and J are TRBV9 and TRBJ1-2; 7 positions match TRBD1. The V and J ends lost 3 bases and 1 base, in that order; junction bases with no gene match: 6. Germline V gives CDR1 SGDLS, CDR2 YYNGEE. This CDR3 is built from 15 residues. CDR3 loop: CASSGGGGGNYGYTF. CDR3 DNA sequence: TGTGCCAGCAGCGGTGGAGGGGGCGGTAACTATGGCTACACCTTC.

This chain joins TRBV6-5 and TRBJ1-1; 9 bases are shared with TRBD1. Germline V gives CDR1 MNHEY, CDR2 SVGAGI. CDR3 length equals 15 residues. V shed 6 bases and J 1 base; nucleotides not matched to a gene: 6. The CDR3 DNA reads as TGTGCCAGCAGCGACGGGACAGGGACGAACACTGAAGCTTTCTTT. Amino acid sequence: CASSDGTGTNTEAFF.

This rearrangement joins TRBV11-3 to TRBJ2-7; 8 bases match TRBD1. The trim removed 1 base at V and 1 base at J, leaving 0 bases unmatched. Germline CDR1 is SGHNT and CDR2 is YENEEA. This CDR3 contains 14 residues. CDR3 sequence: CASSLGDRSYEQYF. As DNA, the CDR3 is TGTGCCAGCAGCTTAGGGGACAGGTCCTACGAGCAGTACTTC.

The chain links TRBV12-3 or TRBV12-4 to TRBJ1-5, with 7 bases that match TRBD1. J gave up 5 bases and V 10 bases, and 8 bases lay outside the gene matches. This CDR3 is 13 amino acids long. The CDR3 loop reads CATLRDSDQPQHF. In DNA form, the CDR3 reads TGTGCCACCCTCCGGGACAGCGATCAGCCCCAGCATTTT.

CDR3 loop: CASSERSYGYTF. Written as DNA, the CDR3 is TGTGCCAGCAGTGAACGGAGCTATGGCTACACCTTC. The gene calls are TRBV2 and TRBJ1-2; the D is unclear. The CDR3 extends over 12 amino acids. The V gene's germline CDR1 is SNHLY and CDR2 FYNNEI. Trimming shortened V by 2 bases and J by 4 bases, and 5 bases separated the two germline ends.